This is a list of T cell receptor beta chains from one sample in a study of blood T cell repertoires in COVID-19. The repertoire was sequenced with immunoSEQ multiplex PCR; TCRdb's copy has only in-frame clones and lacks some. The sample records roughly 140,000 clones, roughly 88% being singletons. The specimen was peripheral blood. These TCRs come from a woman in her forties or fifties with acute or convalescent COVID-19. Each CDR3 is given without its conserved first and last residue. Each record gives: CDR3 length, V gene, J gene, CDR3 protein.

14	TRBV5-6	TRBJ2-7	ASSWTKMGQPLEQY
13	TRBV6-5	TRBJ2-1	ASSLAATLPQEQF
13	TRBV5-1	TRBJ1-2	ASSLAGDSNYGYT
12	TRBV4-2	TRBJ2-5	ASSQGTSRETQY
10	TRBV2	TRBJ1-1	ASSEGRVQAF
13	TRBV11-2	TRBJ2-2	ASRRGGPNTGELF
14	TRBV27	TRBJ2-7	ASSFYPAGRGYEQY
17	TRBV7-2	TRBJ2-7	ASNQFPGLAGGPVYEQY
11	TRBV5-1	TRBJ2-2	ASSVDRAGELF
14	TRBV19	TRBJ1-5	ASSMDRDYSNQPQH
13	TRBV19	TRBJ2-3	ASSSTTGRTDTQY
13	TRBV25-1	TRBJ1-1	ASSAVGAKNTEAF
10	TRBV2	TRBJ1-2	ASRDSLGGYT
14	TRBV5-1	TRBJ2-1	ASSLVPGLDYNEQF
14	TRBV5-1	TRBJ2-2	ASSPRTGTNTGELF
12	TRBV29-1	TRBJ2-3	SVERVQRTDTQY
15	TRBV6-2/TRBV6-3	TRBJ1-5	ASSYGEGARTGQPQH
13	TRBV3-1/TRBV3-2	TRBJ2-7	ASSHLLAGGYEQY
14	TRBV6-1	TRBJ1-2	ASSETGGSPLYGYT
12	TRBV3-1/TRBV3-2	TRBJ1-2	ASSQIDRDYGYT
12	TRBV6-5	TRBJ2-7	ASSTGQGTYEQY
9	TRBV7-3	TRBJ2-1	ASSQNNEQF
12	TRBV5-1	TRBJ1-1	ASSFGQVNTEAF
13	TRBV19	TRBJ1-1	ASSLRQAMNTEAF